These 23 T cell receptor beta chains were sequenced from one sample in a study of CD8 T cells in ankylosing spondylitis. Findings and limits, study-wide: For ankylosing spondylitis blood, a TCR beta motif of seven to nine highly homologous variants appeared characteristic.

These receptors have no identified antigens. TCRdb independently ran MiXCR on the 5' RACE reads; one entry per CDR3 protein. The sample carries over 450,000 distinct CDR3 sequences, roughly 13% recorded once. Material: blood, either unsorted or a sorted T cell fraction (not recorded which). The source is a male donor with ankylosing spondylitis.

This clonotype has just a few counts. The CDR3 reads CSARDFSGRPGETQYF. CDR3 nucleotide sequence: TGCAGTGCTAGAGATTTTAGCGGGAGACCCGGGGAGACCCAGTACTTC. This chain joins TRBV20-1 and TRBJ2-5; TRBD2 agrees at 9 bases. CDR1 and CDR2 (germline): DFQATT, SNEGSKA (reference sequence). The CDR3 loop spans 16 amino acids. V was clipped by 0 bases and J by 5 bases; unmatched bases: 10.

This clonotype was seen only a few times. The rearrangement uses TRBV6-1 and TRBJ2-5; 16 bases fit TRBD2. This CDR3 is built from 17 residues. The V gene end was trimmed by 5 bases and the J gene end by 5 bases; junction bases not matched to a gene: 8. CDR1 and CDR2 from the germline V gene are MNHNS and SASEGT. The DNA for the CDR3 is TGTGCCAGCAGTCCTAAGGGACTAGCGGGAGGGGGGGAGACCCAGTACTTC. Encoded protein: CASSPKGLAGGGETQYF.

This clonotype has more than one count but fewer than ten. The chain employs TRBV15 and TRBJ1-4, with a weak D call TRBD1 (6 bases). The CDR3 runs to 14 residues. Germline assignment: CDR1 LNHNV and CDR2 YYDKDF (reference sequence). V dropped 8 bases and J dropped 4 bases, with 14 bases sitting between them. For the CDR3, the DNA is TGTGCCACCGGACCTGACAGGTTTAATGAAAAACTGTTTTTT. As protein: CATGPDRFNEKLFF.

This clonotype was counted between two and nine times. The gene calls are TRBV6-1 and TRBJ1-5; no clear D gene. V was cut by 3 bases and J by 1 base, with 10 bases left in between. Germline V CDR1 and CDR2: MNHNS, SASEGT. CDR3 size: 15 residues. CDR3 loop: CASSEDRHSNQPQHF. The CDR3 nucleotides read TGTGCCAGCAGTGAGGATAGACACAGCAATCAGCCCCAGCATTTT.

The J gene is TRBJ2-1, the V gene TRBV7-8, with D tentatively TRBD1 (5 bases). Germline-derived CDR1 and CDR2 are SGHVS and FQNEAQ. There are 15 residues in the CDR3. The V and J ends lost 1 base and 1 base respectively, with 8 bases between them. CDR3 DNA sequence: TGTGCCAGCAGCTTAGTTAGGGGATCCTACAATGAGCAGTTCTTC. This codes for CASSLVRGSYNEQFF.

This clonotype appeared a few times. The chain couples TRBV7-2 to TRBJ2-5, with no clear D. V was shortened by 0 bases and J by 5 bases, with 10 bases between the two germline ends. This CDR3 spans 14 amino acids. The germline V gene has CDR1 SGHTA and CDR2 FQGNSA. CDR3 protein: CASSLARGEETQYF. CDR3 DNA sequence: TGTGCCAGCAGCTTAGCGCGTGGAGAGGAGACCCAGTACTTC.

The CDR3: CASSQVRGEKLFF. CDR3 sequence (DNA): TGCGCCAGCAGCCAAGTCAGGGGTGAAAAACTGTTTTTT. The chain employs TRBV4-1 and TRBJ1-4, with a tentative D call TRBD1 (6 bases). The germline gives CDR1 MGHRA, CDR2 YSYEKL. Trimming shortened V by 1 base and J by 7 bases, and 7 bases separated the two germline ends. The CDR3 runs to 13 residues.

This chain uses TRBV30 with TRBJ2-3, with D unclear. V lost 4 bases and J lost 4, with 12 bases in between. Looked up from germline, CDR1 is GTSNPN and CDR2 is SVGIG (reference sequence). This CDR3 has 13 residues. This CDR3 is CAWNLLYPDTQYF. DNA for the CDR3: TGTGCCTGGAATTTACTATATCCAGATACGCAGTATTTT.

The rearrangement links TRBV5-1 to TRBJ2-2; unclear D gene. V shed 4 bases and J shed 2 bases, with 15 bases lying between them. Germline assignment: CDR1 SGHRS and CDR2 YFSETQ. The CDR3 has 16 residues. CDR3 sequence (DNA): TGCGCCAGCAGCCTACGGACGGCAAGCAACACCGGGGAGCTGTTTTTT. The encoded protein is CASSLRTASNTGELFF.

This clonotype was observed a few times. The V and J genes are TRBV5-1 and TRBJ2-3; 10 bases line up with TRBD2. The CDR3 runs 15 residues. Trimming took 4 bases from V and 4 from J; bases not matched to a gene: 6. Germline CDR1 and CDR2: SGHRS and YFSETQ. CDR3 sequence reads: CASSDPSGSADTQYF. The CDR3 coding sequence is TGCGCCAGCAGCGATCCTAGCGGGAGCGCAGATACGCAGTATTTT.

This clonotype came up a few times. The chain is built from TRBV20-1 and TRBJ2-7; TRBD1 is a possible D gene (5 bases). The CDR3 runs 11 residues. CDR1 is DFQATT, CDR2 SNEGSKA, per germline (reference sequence). V was trimmed by 2 bases and J by 5 bases, leaving 7 bases between them. Here the CDR3 reads CSARRGDEQYV. The CDR3 DNA follows: TGCAGTGCTAGAAGGGGCGACGAGCAGTACGTC.

In its sample, this clonotype was seen a few times. The rearrangement links TRBV7-9 to TRBJ1-1, with TRBD1 identical over 8 bases. The CDR3 spans 14 residues. Germline CDR1 reads SEHNR; CDR2 reads FQNEAQ (reference sequence). The V segment lost 4 bases and the J segment 8 bases; nucleotides outside the gene matches: 9. CDR3 residues: CASSSPTGVGEAFF. CDR3 sequence (DNA): TGTGCCAGCAGCTCTCCGACAGGGGTGGGAGAAGCTTTCTTT.

This clonotype was detected many times. CDR3: CASGRPGRSTGELFF. The CDR3 nucleotides read TGTGCCAGCGGTCGACCAGGACGGAGCACCGGGGAGCTGTTTTTT. The J gene is TRBJ2-2, the V gene TRBV2; D not certain. V gave up 8 bases and J gave up 4 bases, with 17 bases separating them. CDR1 is SNHLY and CDR2 is FYNNEI in the germline V gene. CDR3 length: 15 amino acids.

The chain has TRBV10-3 and TRBJ1-4, with D unclear. This CDR3 is built from 14 residues. V was clipped by 0 bases and J by 4 bases, with 6 bases between them. Looked up from germline, CDR1 is ENHRY and CDR2 is SYGVKD. The DNA of the CDR3 is TGTGCCATCAGTGAGTCAGGGTTTAATGAAAAACTGTTTTTT. Translating it yields CAISESGFNEKLFF.

V is TRBV18 and J is TRBJ2-1, with 16 bases that match TRBD2. This CDR3 contains 19 residues. V shed 1 base, J shed 5 bases, and the junction held 8 bases outside the gene matches. CDR1 KGHSH and CDR2 LQKENI come from the germline V gene. CDR3 region: CASSPRGLAGGSSHNEQFF. In DNA form, the CDR3 reads TGTGCCAGCTCACCACGGGGACTAGCGGGAGGGTCCAGTCACAATGAGCAGTTCTTC.

This clonotype was counted only a few times. The rearrangement uses TRBV5-1 and TRBJ2-3; D is unclear. The germline V gene has CDR1 SGHRS and CDR2 YFSETQ. The CDR3 is made up of 14 amino acids. Trimming took off 4 bases at V and 1 base at J, with 10 bases between the two ends. DNA of the CDR3: TGCGCCAGCAGCCGCTACCCAGGCACAGATACGCAGTATTTT. This encodes CASSRYPGTDTQYF.

This clonotype was picked up a small number of times. V gene TRBV5-1 combines with J gene TRBJ2-3, with D unresolved. V gave up 0 bases and J gave up 7 bases, with 9 bases separating them. The CDR3 spans 13 residues. Germline CDR1 reads SGHRS; CDR2 reads YFSETQ. The DNA for the CDR3 is TGCGCCAGCAGCTTGGCCCTACTTAATACGCAGTATTTT. Translation gives CASSLALLNTQYF.

This chain connects TRBV7-2 to TRBJ2-1; 8 bases line up with TRBD2. Germline V CDR1 and CDR2: SGHTA, FQGNSA. J was trimmed by 4 bases and V by 5 bases; bases with no gene match: 13. The CDR3 consists of 17 residues. The CDR3 nucleotides read TGTGCCAGCAGCGCTGGTGGAGCGGGAGAGTATTACAATGAGCAGTTCTTC. As protein: CASSAGGAGEYYNEQFF.

In its sample, this clonotype was seen a few times. This chain links TRBV5-1 with TRBJ2-7; 10 positions match TRBD1. Per the germline V gene, CDR1 is SGHRS and CDR2 is YFSETQ. The length of the CDR3 is 16 residues. Germline trimming cut 0 bases from V and 4 bases from J; bases unmatched to any gene: 7. The CDR3 DNA sequence: TGCGCCAGCAGCTTGGCCATGACAGGGGGCTGGTACGAGCAGTACTTC. Translated, it gives CASSLAMTGGWYEQYF.

The rearrangement joins TRBV24-1 to TRBJ2-1, with no clear D. Trimming removed 1 base from V and 1 base from J, with 13 bases in between. Germline V gives CDR1 KGHDR, CDR2 SFDVKD. CDR3 length: 17 amino acids. CDR3 sequence: CATSDLGSLGSYNEQFF. CDR3 sequence (DNA): TGTGCCACCAGTGATTTAGGCAGCCTTGGATCCTACAATGAGCAGTTCTTC.

This clonotype has only a few counts. V usage is TRBV20-1 and J usage is TRBJ2-1; TRBD2 matches at 9 bases. Per germline, CDR1 DFQATT and CDR2 SNEGSKA (reference sequence). CDR3 length equals 15 residues. The V and J ends lost 8 bases and 4 bases, in that order; junction bases with no gene match: 12. In nucleotides, the CDR3 is TGCAGTTCTAAAATAGCGGGAGTTTTGTACAATGAGCAGTTCTTC. The encoded protein is CSSKIAGVLYNEQFF.

The chain links TRBV20-1 to TRBJ2-7; 7 nucleotides line up with TRBD2. After removal of 4 bases from V and 1 base from J, the junction contained 4 bases not matched to a gene. This CDR3 comprises 13 residues. CDR1 is DFQATT, CDR2 SNEGSKA, per germline (reference sequence). The CDR3 is CSATLLASYEQYV. DNA of the CDR3: TGCAGTGCTACTTTACTAGCGTCCTACGAGCAGTACGTC.

The V and J genes are TRBV29-1 and TRBJ2-1; D might be TRBD1 (5 bases). In germline, CDR1 is SQVTM, CDR2 ANQGSEA. V lost 4 bases and J lost 8, with 12 bases in between. CDR3 length: 12 residues. CDR3 coding DNA: TGCAGCGTTGCTCAAGGGGTAGATGAGCAGTTCTTC. It codes for CSVAQGVDEQFF.